The rows below give T cell receptor beta chains drawn from one sample of a study of blood T cell repertoires in COVID-19. Sequencing was performed with immunoSEQ multiplex PCR; in TCRdb, only in-frame clones are kept and a portion is missing. The sample lists 300,000 or so clones, 90% to 95% occurring once. The sequenced sample was peripheral blood. The receptors derive from a woman under 40 with COVID-19, enrolled during active disease. CDR3s leave out the opening cysteine and the closing phenylalanine or tryptophan. The D gene is left open where the match is weak.

V gene	J gene	D gene	CDR3 protein
TRBV29-1	TRBJ1-1	.	SVEDAQGRTEAF
TRBV7-2	TRBJ2-7	TRBD2	ASSLDKRGTYEQY
TRBV11-2	TRBJ2-1	TRBD1	ASSLGGVNRDRVYNEQF
TRBV28	TRBJ2-2	TRBD2	ASISSGAPNTGELF
TRBV5-1	TRBJ2-6	.	ASSIGGDLAYSGANVLT
TRBV27	TRBJ1-5	TRBD1	ANPRTDRVCQPQH
TRBV7-2	TRBJ2-7	.	ASSLAGRAYEQY
TRBV18	TRBJ1-5	.	ASSPSSDQPQH
TRBV14	TRBJ1-1	.	ASTKHHGTPNTEAF
TRBV7-2	TRBJ1-6	.	ASSQTQGRSPLH
TRBV30	TRBJ2-1	.	ACNAETYNEQF
TRBV20-1	TRBJ1-1	.	SASYGRSAEAF
TRBV29-1	TRBJ2-7	.	SVEVRSGSYEQY